This T cell receptor beta chain was found in a study of tumor-infiltrating lymphocytes in glioblastoma multiforme. Study-wide points: Detected clone frequencies may not reflect cell counts, being RNA-based. The T cells in this sample were not sorted into functional subsets.

The CDR3 loop spans 13 amino acids. The V end was cut by 4 bases, the J end by 1 base, with 8 bases between. The germline V gene encodes CDR1 SGHKS and CDR2 YYEKEE (reference sequence). To note about this clonotype: Its antigen is still unknown.

Three nested ARM-PCR rounds with V-beta and C-beta primers built TCRB libraries. MiXCR was run by TCRdb on the multiplex PCR reads, yielding one entry per CDR3 protein. The table records approximately 20,000 distinct CDR3 sequences, approximately 70% of them present only once. This TCR derives from a male donor with glioblastoma. Sequenced material: peripheral blood. The chain is built from TRBV5-5 and TRBJ1-1, with D unclear. Here the CDR3 DNA reads TGTGCCAGCAGCCGTGGATGGAACACTGAAGCTTTCTTT. Translating it yields CASSRGWNTEAFF.